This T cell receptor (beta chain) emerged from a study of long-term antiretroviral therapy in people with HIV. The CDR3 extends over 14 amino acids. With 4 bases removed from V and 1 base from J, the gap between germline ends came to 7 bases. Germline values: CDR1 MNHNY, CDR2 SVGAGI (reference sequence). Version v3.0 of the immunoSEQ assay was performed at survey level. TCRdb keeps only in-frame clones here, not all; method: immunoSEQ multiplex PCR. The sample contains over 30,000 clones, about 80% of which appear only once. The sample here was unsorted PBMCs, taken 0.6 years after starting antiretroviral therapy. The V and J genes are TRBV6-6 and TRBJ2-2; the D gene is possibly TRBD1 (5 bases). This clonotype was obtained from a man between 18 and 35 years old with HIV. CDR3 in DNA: TGTGCCAGCAGTTCAACAGGGAACACCGGGGAGCTGTTTTTT. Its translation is CASSSTGNTGELFF.